This T cell receptor (beta chain) was sequenced in a study of Graves' ophthalmopathy and Graves' hyperthyroidism. Findings of the study overall: Forecasting of ophthalmopathy progression by the model achieved approximately 70% sensitivity and roughly 75% specificity.

Excluded: other autoimmune disease, uncontrolled infection, pregnancy or lactation. Beta-chain TCR CDR3 regions were amplified from RNA transcripts. HTBI primers were employed in first-round RT-PCR, then a second-round multiplex PCR followed. TCRdb used MiXCR to reprocess the multiplex PCR reads, holding one entry per CDR3 protein. The repertoire has almost 750,000 distinct CDR3 sequences, 40% of them found once; the top ten carry 44%. CDR3 length: 15 residues. Trimming pared 4 bases from V and 4 bases from J, leaving 14 bases between. Germline CDR1 reads SQVTM; CDR2 reads ANQGSEA. Many counts were recorded for this clonotype. Its target is not known.

The clonotype originates from an adult man with Graves' ophthalmopathy. Sequences were obtained from peripheral blood. The chain carries TRBV29-1 and TRBJ2-6; the D is unclear. The CDR3 DNA reads as TGCAGCGTTGTAGATTCATGGATGGGGGCCAACGTCCTGACTTTC. Translation gives CSVVDSWMGANVLTF.